This TCR beta chain came from a study of CD8 T cells in ankylosing spondylitis. Study conclusions and caveats: Disease-associated clonotypes exhibited CD8+ identity and were relatively infrequent in peripheral blood. Disease-linked clones were reportedly significantly enriched in matched ankylosing spondylitis synovial fluid. Fewer than ten highly homologous variants made up a TCR beta motif that seemed to typify ankylosing spondylitis blood.

From germline, CDR1 is ENHRY and CDR2 SYGVKD. There are 13 residues in the CDR3. A quantitative 5'-RACE method, one with molecular barcodes, was used to make TCR beta libraries. In TCRdb, the 5' RACE reads were re-called with MiXCR into one record per CDR3 protein. The repertoire holds some 200,000 distinct CDR3 sequences, with 9.5% to 15% as singletons. Points on this clonotype: What it recognizes is unknown. This could be a read error, since a much larger clone is one nucleotide away.

The receptor's source is a male donor with ankylosing spondylitis or in good health (not recorded which). The sample was blood, either unsorted or a sorted T cell fraction (not recorded which). J is TRBJ2-1 and V is TRBV10-3; D might be TRBD1 or TRBD2, each matching 6 bases. The CDR3 DNA follows: TGTGCCATCAAAGGGACTTGGGACAATGGGCAGTTCTTC. Protein: CAIKGTWDNGQFF.